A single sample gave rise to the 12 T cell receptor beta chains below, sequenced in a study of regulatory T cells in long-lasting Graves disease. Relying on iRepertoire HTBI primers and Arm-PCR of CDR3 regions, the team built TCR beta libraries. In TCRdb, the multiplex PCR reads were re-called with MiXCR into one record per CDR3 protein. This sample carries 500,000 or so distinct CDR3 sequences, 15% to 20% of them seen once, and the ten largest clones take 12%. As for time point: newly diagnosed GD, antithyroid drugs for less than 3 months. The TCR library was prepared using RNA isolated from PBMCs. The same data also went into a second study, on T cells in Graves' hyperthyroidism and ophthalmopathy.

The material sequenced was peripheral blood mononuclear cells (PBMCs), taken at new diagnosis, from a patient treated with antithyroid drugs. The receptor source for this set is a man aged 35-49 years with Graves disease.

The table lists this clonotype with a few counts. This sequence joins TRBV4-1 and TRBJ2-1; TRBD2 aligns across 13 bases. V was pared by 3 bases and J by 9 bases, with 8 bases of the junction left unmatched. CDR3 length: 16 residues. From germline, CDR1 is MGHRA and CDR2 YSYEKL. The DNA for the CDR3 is TGCGCCAGCAGCCAGGTACTAGCGGGAGGGCTTGGTGAGCAGTTCTTC. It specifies CASSQVLAGGLGEQFF.

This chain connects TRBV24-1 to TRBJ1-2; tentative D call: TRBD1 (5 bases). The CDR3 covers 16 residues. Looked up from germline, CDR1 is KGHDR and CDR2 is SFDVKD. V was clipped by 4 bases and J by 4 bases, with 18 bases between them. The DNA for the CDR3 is TGTGCCACCAGTGACTCATTGGCCGGGGCTCTCTATGGCTACACCTTC. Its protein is CATSDSLAGALYGYTF.

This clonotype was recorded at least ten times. The chain's CDR3 is CASRERDSTYEQYF. The CDR3 coding sequence is TGCGCCAGCAGGGAGAGGGACAGCACCTACGAGCAGTACTTC. The J gene is TRBJ2-7, the V gene TRBV5-1, with 7 positions matching TRBD1. V was clipped by 5 bases and J by 2 bases; unmatched bases: 7. The CDR3 is 14 amino acids. The germline V gene has CDR1 SGHRS and CDR2 YFSETQ.

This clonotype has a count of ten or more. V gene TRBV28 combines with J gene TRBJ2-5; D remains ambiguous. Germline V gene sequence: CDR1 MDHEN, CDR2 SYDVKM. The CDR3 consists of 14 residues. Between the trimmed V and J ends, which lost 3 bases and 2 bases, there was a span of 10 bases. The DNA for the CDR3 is TGTGCCAGCAGTTTCAGCAGGAAGCAAGAGACCCAGTACTTC. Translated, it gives CASSFSRKQETQYF.

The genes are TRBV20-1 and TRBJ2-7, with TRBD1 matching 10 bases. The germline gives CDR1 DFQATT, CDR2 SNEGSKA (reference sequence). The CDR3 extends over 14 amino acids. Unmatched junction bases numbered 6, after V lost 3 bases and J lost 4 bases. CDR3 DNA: TGCAGTGCTAGTGAAGGGACAGGGGTTTACGAGCAGTACTTC. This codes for CSASEGTGVYEQYF.

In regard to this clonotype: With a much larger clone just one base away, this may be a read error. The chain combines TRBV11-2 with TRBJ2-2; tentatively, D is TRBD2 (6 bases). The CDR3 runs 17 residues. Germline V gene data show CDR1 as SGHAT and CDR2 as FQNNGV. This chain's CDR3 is CASSLLFAGSNSGELFF. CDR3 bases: TGTGCCAGCAGCTTACTGTTTGCGGGGTCGAACTCCGGGGAGCTGTTTTTT.

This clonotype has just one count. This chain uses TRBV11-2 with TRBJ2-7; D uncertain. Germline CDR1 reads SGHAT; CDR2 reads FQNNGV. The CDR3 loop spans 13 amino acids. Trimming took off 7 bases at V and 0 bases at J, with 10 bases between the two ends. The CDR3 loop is CASTASHSYEQYF. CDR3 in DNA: TGTGCCAGCACCGCGAGCCACTCCTACGAGCAGTACTTC.

The CDR3 protein is CATSRGSSGSFYEQYF. The CDR3 region has the DNA TGTGCCACCAGCAGAGGTTCCAGCGGGAGTTTTTACGAGCAGTACTTC. The J gene is TRBJ2-7, the V gene TRBV15, with 8 bases identical to TRBD2. Trimming cost V 1 base and J 4 bases; bases outside gene matches: 9. The CDR3 has 16 residues. Germline V gene data show CDR1 as LNHNV and CDR2 as YYDKDF (reference sequence).

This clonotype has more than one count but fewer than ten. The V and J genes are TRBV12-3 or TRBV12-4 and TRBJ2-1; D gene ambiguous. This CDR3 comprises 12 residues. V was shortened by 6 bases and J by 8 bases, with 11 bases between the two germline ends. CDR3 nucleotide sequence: TGTGCCAGCAGGTACATAGGCGATGAGCAGTTCTTC. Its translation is CASRYIGDEQFF.

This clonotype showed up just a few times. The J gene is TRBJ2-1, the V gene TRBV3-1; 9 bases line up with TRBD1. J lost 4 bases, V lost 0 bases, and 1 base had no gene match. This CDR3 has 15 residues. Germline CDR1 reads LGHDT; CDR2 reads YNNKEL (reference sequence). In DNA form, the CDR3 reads TGTGCCAGCAGCCAAGAAGGGACAGGGTACAATGAGCAGTTCTTC. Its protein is CASSQEGTGYNEQFF.

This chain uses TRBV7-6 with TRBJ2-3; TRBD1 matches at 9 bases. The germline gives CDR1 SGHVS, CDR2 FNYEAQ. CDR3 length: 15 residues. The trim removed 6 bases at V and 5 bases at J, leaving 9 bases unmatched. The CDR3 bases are TGTGCCAGCAGGCTACCGGGACAGGGAAGAGATACGCAGTATTTT. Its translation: CASRLPGQGRDTQYF.

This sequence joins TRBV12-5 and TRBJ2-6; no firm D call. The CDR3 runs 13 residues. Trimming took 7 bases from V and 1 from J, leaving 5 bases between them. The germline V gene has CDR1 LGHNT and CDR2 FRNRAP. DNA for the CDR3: TGTGCTAGTGTGGAATCTGGGGCCAACGTCCTGACTTTC. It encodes CASVESGANVLTF.